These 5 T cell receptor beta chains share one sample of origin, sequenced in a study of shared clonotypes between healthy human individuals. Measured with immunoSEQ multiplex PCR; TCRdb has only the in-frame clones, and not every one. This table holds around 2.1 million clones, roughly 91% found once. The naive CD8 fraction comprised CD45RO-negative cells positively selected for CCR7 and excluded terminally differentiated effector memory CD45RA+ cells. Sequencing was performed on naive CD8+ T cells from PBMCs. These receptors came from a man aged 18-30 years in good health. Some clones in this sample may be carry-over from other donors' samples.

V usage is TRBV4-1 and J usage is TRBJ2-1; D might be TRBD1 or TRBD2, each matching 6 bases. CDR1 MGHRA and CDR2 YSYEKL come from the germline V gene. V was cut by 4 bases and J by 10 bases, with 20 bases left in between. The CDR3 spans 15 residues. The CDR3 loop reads CASSLFGRGADEQFF. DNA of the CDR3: TGCGCCAGCAGCCTTTTTGGTAGGGGGGCGGACGAGCAGTTCTTC.

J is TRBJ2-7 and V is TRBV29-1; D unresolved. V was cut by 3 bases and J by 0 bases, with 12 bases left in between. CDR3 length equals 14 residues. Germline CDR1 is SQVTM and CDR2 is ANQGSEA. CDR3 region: CSVEGSMSSYEQYF. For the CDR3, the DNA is TGCAGCGTTGAGGGGTCGATGAGCTCCTACGAGCAGTACTTC.

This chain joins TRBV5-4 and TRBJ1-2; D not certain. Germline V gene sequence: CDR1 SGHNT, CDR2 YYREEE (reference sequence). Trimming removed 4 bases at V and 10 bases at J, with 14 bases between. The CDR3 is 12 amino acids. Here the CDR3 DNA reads TGTGCCAGCAGCCCGGACGGAGACTTCTACACCTTC. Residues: CASSPDGDFYTF.

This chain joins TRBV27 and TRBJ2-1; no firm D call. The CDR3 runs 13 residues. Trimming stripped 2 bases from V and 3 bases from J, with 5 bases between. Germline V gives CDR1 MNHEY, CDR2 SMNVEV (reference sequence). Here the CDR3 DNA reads TGTGCCAGCAGTTTAACCATCTACAATGAGCAGTTCTTC. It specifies CASSLTIYNEQFF.

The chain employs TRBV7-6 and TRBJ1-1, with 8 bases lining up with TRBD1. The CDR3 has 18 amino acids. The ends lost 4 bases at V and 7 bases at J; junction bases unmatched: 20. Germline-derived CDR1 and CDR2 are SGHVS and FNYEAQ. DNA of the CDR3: TGTGCCAGCAGCTCTAGTGGACAGGGAGCAACCCCGGTTCGTGAAGCTTTCTTT. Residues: CASSSSGQGATPVREAFF.